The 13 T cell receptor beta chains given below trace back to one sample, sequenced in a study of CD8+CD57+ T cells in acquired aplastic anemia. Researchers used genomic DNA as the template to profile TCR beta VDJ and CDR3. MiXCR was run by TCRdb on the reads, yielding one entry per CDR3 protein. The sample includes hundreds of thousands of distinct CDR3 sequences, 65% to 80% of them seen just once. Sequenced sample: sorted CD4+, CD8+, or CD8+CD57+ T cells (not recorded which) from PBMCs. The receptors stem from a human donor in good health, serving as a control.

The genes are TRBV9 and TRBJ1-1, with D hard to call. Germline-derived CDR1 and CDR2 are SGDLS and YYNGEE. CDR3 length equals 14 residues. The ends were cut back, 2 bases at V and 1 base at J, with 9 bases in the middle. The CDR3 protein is CASSVLDQNTEAFF. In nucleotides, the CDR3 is TGTGCCAGCAGCGTCTTGGACCAGAACACTGAAGCTTTCTTT.

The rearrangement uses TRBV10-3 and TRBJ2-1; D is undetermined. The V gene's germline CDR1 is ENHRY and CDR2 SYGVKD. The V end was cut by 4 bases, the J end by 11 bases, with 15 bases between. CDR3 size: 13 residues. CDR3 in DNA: TGTGCCATCAGTGGGTCAGAGGCTATTCAGCAGTTCTTC. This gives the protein CAISGSEAIQQFF.

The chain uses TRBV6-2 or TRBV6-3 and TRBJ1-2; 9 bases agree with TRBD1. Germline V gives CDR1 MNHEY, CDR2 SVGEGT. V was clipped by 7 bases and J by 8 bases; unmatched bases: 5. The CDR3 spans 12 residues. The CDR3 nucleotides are TGTGCCAGCACGGACAGGGGAGGCGGCTACACCTTC. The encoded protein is CASTDRGGGYTF.

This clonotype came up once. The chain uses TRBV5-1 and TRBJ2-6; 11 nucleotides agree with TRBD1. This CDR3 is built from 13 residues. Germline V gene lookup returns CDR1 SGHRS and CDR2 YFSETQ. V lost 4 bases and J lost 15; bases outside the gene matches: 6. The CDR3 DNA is TGCGCCAGCAGCATGGAGGGGACAGGGGGCCTGACTTTC. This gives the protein CASSMEGTGGLTF.

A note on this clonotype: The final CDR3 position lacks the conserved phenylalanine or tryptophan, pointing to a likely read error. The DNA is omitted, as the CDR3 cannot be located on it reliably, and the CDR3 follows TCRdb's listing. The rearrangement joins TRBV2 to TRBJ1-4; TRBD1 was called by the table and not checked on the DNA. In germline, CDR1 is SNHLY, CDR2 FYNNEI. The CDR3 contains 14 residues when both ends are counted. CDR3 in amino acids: CASNQAADEAFFGQ.

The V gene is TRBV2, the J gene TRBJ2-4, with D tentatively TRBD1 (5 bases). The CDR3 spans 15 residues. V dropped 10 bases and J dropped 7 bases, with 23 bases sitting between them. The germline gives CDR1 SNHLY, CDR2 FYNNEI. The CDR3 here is CATSRAATAGNIQYF. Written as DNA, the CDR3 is TGTGCCACCAGCAGGGCTGCGACAGCTGGGAACATTCAGTACTTC. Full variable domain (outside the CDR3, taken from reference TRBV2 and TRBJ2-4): EPEVTQTPSHQVTQMGQEVILRCVPISNHLYFYWYRQILGQKVEFLVSFYNNEISEKSEIFDDQFSVERPDGSNFTLKIRSTKLEDSAMYFCATSRAATAGNIQYFGAGTRLSVL.

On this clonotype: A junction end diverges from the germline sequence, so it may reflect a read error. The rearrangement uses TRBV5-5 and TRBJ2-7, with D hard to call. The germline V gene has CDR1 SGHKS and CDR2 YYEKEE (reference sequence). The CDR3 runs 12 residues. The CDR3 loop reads CASSADMNEQYF. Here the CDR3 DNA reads TGCGCCAGCAGCGCAGACATGAACGAGCAGTACTTC.

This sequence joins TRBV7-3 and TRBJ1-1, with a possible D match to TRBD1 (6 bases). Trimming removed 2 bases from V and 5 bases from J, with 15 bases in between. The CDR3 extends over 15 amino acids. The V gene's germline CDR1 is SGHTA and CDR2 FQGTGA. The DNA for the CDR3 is TGTGCCAGCAGCTTAGGGACAAGCCCGAAGACTGAAGCTTTCTTT. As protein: CASSLGTSPKTEAFF.

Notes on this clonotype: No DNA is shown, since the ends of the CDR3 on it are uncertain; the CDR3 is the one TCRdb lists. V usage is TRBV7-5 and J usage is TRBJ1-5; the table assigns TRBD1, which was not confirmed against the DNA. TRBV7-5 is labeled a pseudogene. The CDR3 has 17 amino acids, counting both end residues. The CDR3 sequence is CISVPAAPSRGDQPQHF.

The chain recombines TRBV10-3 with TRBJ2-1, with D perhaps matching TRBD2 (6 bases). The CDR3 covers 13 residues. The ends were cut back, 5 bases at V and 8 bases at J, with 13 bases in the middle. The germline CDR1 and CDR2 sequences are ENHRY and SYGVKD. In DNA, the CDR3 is TGTGCCATCAGTCAGACTAGGTCCCATGAGCAGTTCTTC. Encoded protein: CAISQTRSHEQFF.

In nucleotides, the CDR3 is TGTGCCAGCAGCTTTTCGGGACTAGTCTACCAGTACTTC. Translated, it gives CASSFSGLVYQYF. V and J are TRBV7-2 and TRBJ2-5; 8 nucleotides line up with TRBD2. V was clipped by 3 bases and J by 10 bases; unmatched bases: 7. CDR3 length equals 13 residues. Germline loops: CDR1 SGHTA, CDR2 FQGNSA.

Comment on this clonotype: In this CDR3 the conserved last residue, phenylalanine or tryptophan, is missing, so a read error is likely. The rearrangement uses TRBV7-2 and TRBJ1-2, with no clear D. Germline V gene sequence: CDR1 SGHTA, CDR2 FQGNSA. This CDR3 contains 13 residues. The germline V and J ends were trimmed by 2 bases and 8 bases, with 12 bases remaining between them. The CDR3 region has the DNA TGTGCCAGCAGCTTACTGGGAGAATTCGGCTACACCATC. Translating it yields CASSLLGEFGYTI.

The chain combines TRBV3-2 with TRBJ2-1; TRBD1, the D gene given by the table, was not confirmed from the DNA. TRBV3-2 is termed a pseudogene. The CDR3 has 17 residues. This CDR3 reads CASSRDRGHRNPNEQFF. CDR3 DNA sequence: TGTGCCAGCAGTCGCGACAGGGGCCATAGGAATCCTAATGAGCAGTTCTTC.